This T cell receptor (beta chain) was captured in a study of T cell responses to AZD1222 COVID-19 vaccine. V shed 3 bases and J 6 bases; nucleotides not matched to a gene: 7. Germline V gene data show CDR1 as KGHSH and CDR2 as LQKENI. This CDR3 is 14 amino acids long. Produced via immunoSEQ multiplex PCR; TCRdb's table is partial and in-frame only. Of around 28,000 clones listed, 89% are singletons. This specimen was peripheral blood, taken on day 0 of AZD1222 vaccination. The rearrangement links TRBV18 to TRBJ1-2; 7 bases align to TRBD1. The sequence was obtained from an adult in good health. CDR3 DNA sequence: TGTGCCAGCTCACCGGGGACAGTCGACCATGGCTACACCTTC. Encoded protein: CASSPGTVDHGYTF.